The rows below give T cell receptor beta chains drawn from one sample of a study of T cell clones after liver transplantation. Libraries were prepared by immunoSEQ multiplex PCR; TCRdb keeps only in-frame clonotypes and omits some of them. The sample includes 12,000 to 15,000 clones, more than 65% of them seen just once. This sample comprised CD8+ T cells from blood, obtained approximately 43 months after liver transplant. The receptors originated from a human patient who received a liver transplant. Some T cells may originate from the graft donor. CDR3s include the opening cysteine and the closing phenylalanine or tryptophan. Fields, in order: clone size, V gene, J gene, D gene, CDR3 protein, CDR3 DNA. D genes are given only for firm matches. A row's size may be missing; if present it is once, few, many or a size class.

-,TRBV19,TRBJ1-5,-,CASSIVGVKSNQPQHF,TGTGCCAGTAGTATCGTGGGGGTAAAAAGCAATCAGCCCCAGCATTTT
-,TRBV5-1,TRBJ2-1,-,CASSKKQVARGRAYNEQFF,TGCGCCAGCAGCAAAAAACAAGTAGCAAGGGGGAGGGCCTACAATGAGCAGTTCTTC
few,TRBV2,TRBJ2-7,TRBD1,CASNDRGQFYEQYF,TGTGCCAGCAACGACAGGGGACAGTTCTACGAGCAGTACTTC
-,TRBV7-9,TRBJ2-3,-,CASSVPGSITDTQYF,TGTGCCAGCAGCGTTCCGGGGTCAATCACAGATACGCAGTATTTT
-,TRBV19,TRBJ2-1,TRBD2,CASSAGEAYNEQFF,TGTGCCAGTAGTGCGGGAGAAGCCTACAATGAGCAGTTCTTC
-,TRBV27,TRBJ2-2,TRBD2,CASSLTAGETGGPGELFF,TGTGCCAGCAGTTTAACGGCAGGGGAGACGGGAGGGCCCGGGGAGCTGTTTTTT
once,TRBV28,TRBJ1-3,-,CASSLTTDSGNTIYF,TGTGCCAGCAGTTTAACGACAGACTCTGGAAACACCATATATTTT
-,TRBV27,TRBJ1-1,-,CASQDRIRTEAFF,TGTGCCAGCCAAGACAGGATCAGGACTGAAGCTTTCTTT
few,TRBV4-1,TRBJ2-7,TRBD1,CASSVGGDRATYEQYF,TGCGCCAGCAGCGTAGGAGGTGACAGGGCTACCTACGAGCAGTACTTC
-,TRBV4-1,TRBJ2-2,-,CASSPVTSNTGELFF,TGCGCCAGCAGCCCCGTGACCTCGAACACCGGGGAGCTGTTTTTT
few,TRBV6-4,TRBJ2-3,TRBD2,CASSDRGGFTDTQYF,TGTGCCAGCAGTGACCGGGGGGGGTTCACAGATACGCAGTATTTT
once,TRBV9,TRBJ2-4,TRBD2,CASSRGGSENIQYF,TGTGCCAGCAGCCGCGGGGGGTCGGAAAACATTCAGTACTTC
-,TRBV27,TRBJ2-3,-,CASSPLEGLTSTDTQYF,TGTGCCAGCAGTCCCCTTGAAGGACTAACTAGCACAGATACGCAGTATTTT
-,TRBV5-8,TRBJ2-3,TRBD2,CASSLGTSGVDTQYF,TGTGCCAGCAGCCTAGGGACTAGCGGGGTAGATACGCAGTATTTT
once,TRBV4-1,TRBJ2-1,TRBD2,CASSQQGSGGRGEQFF,TGCGCCAGCAGCCAACAAGGTAGCGGGGGGCGAGGTGAGCAGTTCTTC
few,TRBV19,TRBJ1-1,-,CATSWGAVGTEAFF,TGTGCCACCTCTTGGGGGGCAGTTGGCACTGAAGCTTTCTTT
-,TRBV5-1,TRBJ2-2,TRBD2,CASSLTTSGETGELFF,TGCGCCAGCAGCTTGACGACTAGCGGGGAAACCGGGGAGCTGTTTTTT
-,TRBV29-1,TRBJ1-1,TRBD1,CSVGQGPEAFF,TGCAGCGTTGGACAGGGCCCTGAAGCTTTCTTT
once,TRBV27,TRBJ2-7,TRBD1,CASSFMTGSEQYF,TGTGCCAGCAGTTTTATGACAGGGTCCGAGCAGTACTTC
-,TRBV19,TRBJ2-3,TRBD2,CATVSGSADTQYF,TGTGCCACCGTTAGCGGGAGTGCAGATACGCAGTATTTT
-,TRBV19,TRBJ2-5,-,CASSLWGSETQYF,TGTGCCAGTAGCCTATGGGGGTCGGAGACCCAGTACTTC
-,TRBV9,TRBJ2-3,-,CASSLGHSTDTQYF,TGTGCCAGCAGTCTGGGGCACTCGACAGATACGCAGTATTTT
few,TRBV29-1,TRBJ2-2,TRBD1,CSGSDRGPTGELFF,TGCAGCGGCTCGGACAGGGGGCCCACCGGGGAGCTGTTTTTT
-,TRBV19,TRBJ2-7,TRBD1,CASRPGQGPYEQYF,TGTGCCAGTAGACCGGGACAGGGCCCTTACGAGCAGTACTTC
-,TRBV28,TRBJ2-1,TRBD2,CASSYSGMGVF,TGTGCCAGCAGTTATAGCGGGATGGGTGTCTTC
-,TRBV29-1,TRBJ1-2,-,CSVVDDRSVWYGYTF,TGCAGCGTCGTTGACGACCGTTCTGTATGGTATGGCTACACCTTC
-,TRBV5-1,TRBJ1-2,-,CASSLGWRDNYGYTF,TGCGCCAGCAGCTTGGGGTGGAGGGATAACTATGGCTACACCTTC
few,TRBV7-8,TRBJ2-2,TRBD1,CASSAHLTGGAGGELFF,TGTGCCAGCAGCGCACATTTAACAGGGGGCGCGGGCGGGGAGCTGTTTTTT
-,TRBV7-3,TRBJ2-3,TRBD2,CASSQGSGISTDTQYF,TGTGCCAGCAGCCAGGGTAGCGGGATCAGCACAGATACGCAGTATTTT
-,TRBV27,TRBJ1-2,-,CASSSGTGNYGYTF,TGTGCCAGCAGTTCCGGGACGGGAAACTATGGCTACACCTTC
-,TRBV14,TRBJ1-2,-,CASSHEGNYGYTF,TGTGCCAGCAGCCACGAGGGTAACTATGGCTACACCTTC
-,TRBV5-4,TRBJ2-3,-,CASSFGSYTDTQYF,TGTGCCAGCAGCTTCGGGTCCTACACAGATACGCAGTATTTT
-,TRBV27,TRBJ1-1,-,CASGGRAPEAFF,TGTGCCAGTGGGGGAAGGGCGCCTGAAGCTTTCTTT